This T cell receptor beta chain was recorded in a study of spatial heterogeneity in lung cancer. As to time point: blood at routine non-recurrence follow-up after resection. The authors sequenced whole RNA from tumor, nontumor lung or frozen PBMC without sorting. Findings and limits, study-wide: Resection saw ubiquitous expanded tumor TCRs appear in blood more than follow-up did.

Each CDR3 protein is one row after TCRdb ran MiXCR on the 5' RACE reads. The table shows about 27,000 distinct CDR3 sequences, with approximately 5.9% occurring only once. Trimming pared 4 bases from V and 5 bases from J, leaving 12 bases between. The CDR3 has 14 residues. The germline CDR1 and CDR2 sequences are SGHRS and YFSETQ. This clonotype was found many times. The target antigen is unknown. The sequence derives from a female donor with early-stage non-small cell lung cancer. The sequenced sample was PBMCs, obtained at follow-up. This chain connects TRBV5-1 to TRBJ2-2, with D perhaps matching TRBD2 (5 bases). CDR3: CASSPGSRTGELFF. The DNA for the CDR3 is TGCGCCAGCAGCCCGGGGTCGAGGACCGGGGAGCTGTTTTTT.